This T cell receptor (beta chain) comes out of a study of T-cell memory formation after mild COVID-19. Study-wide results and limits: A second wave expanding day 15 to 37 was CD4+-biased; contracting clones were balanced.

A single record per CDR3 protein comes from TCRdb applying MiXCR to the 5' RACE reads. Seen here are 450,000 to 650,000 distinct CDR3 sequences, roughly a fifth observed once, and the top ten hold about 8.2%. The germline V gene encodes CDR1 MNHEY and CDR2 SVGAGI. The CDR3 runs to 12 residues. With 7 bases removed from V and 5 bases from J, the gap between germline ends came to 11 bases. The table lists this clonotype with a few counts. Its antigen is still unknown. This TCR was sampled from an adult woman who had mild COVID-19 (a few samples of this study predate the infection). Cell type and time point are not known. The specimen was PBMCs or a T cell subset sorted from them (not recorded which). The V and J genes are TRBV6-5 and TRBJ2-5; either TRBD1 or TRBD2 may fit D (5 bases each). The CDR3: CASTSGRETQYF. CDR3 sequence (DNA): TGTGCCAGCACGTCGGGGCGGGAGACCCAGTACTTC.